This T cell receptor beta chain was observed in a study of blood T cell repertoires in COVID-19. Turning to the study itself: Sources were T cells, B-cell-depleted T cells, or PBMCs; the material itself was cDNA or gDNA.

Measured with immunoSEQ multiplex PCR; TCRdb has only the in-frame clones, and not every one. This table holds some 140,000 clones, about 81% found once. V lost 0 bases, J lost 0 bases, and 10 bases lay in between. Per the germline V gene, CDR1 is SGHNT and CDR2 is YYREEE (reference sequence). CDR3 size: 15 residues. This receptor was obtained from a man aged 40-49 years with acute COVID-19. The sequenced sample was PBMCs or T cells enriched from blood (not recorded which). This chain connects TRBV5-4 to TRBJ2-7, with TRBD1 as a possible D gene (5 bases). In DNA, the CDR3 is TGTGCCAGCAGCTTGGATCCAGGGCTCTCCTACGAGCAGTACTTC. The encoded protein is CASSLDPGLSYEQYF. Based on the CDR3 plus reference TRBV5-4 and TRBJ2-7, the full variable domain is ETGVTQSPTHLIKTRGQQVTLRCSSQSGHNTVSWYQQALGQGPQFIFQYYREEENGRGNFPPRFSGLQFPNYSSELNVNALELDDSALYLCASSLDPGLSYEQYFGPGTRLTVT.